Each of the 16 T cell receptor beta chains below was sequenced from the same sample in a study of T-cell reconstitution after alpha-beta-depleted transplantation in children. Unique molecular identifiers were used in preparing the TCRbeta library. TCRdb passed the PCR reads through MiXCR, listing each CDR3 protein once. The data contain 90,000 to 100,000 distinct CDR3 sequences, roughly an eighth of them seen just once; the ten biggest clones take up approximately 14%. The specimen comprised PBMCs from the stem cell graft donor, sampled from the stem cell graft. The receptor source for this set is a human donor who donated a stem cell graft to a child with inherited bone marrow failure.

The gene calls are TRBV4-2 and TRBJ2-7; 10 bases are shared with TRBD2. With 5 bases clipped from V and 3 bases from J, the junction kept 25 bases outside the gene matches. Germline loops: CDR1 LGHNA, CDR2 YNFKEQ. The CDR3 is made up of 21 amino acids. The CDR3 spells CASSRPGTDRALGLAVYEQYF. Written as DNA, the CDR3 is TGTGCCAGCAGCAGACCCGGAACGGACAGGGCCCTAGGACTAGCGGTCTACGAGCAGTACTTC.

This clonotype was picked up many times. The chain employs TRBV5-1 and TRBJ1-2; D perhaps matches TRBD1 (5 bases). The V gene lost 2 bases and the J gene lost 8 bases, with 13 bases spanning the gap. CDR3 size: 13 residues. CDR1 is SGHRS, CDR2 YFSETQ, per germline. In DNA, the CDR3 is TGCGCCAGCAGCTTACTGGGAGGGGACGGCTACACCTTC. This encodes CASSLLGGDGYTF.

At least ten counts were recorded for this clonotype. The chain joins TRBV7-9 to TRBJ1-2; D not certain. CDR1 is SEHNR and CDR2 is FQNEAQ in the germline V gene (reference sequence). CDR3 length equals 13 residues. The V gene lost 5 bases and the J gene lost 8 bases, with 15 bases spanning the gap. CDR3 sequence reads: CASSDRTPEGYTF. The CDR3 region has the DNA TGTGCCAGCAGCGACCGGACGCCTGAGGGCTACACCTTC.

This clonotype occurred a few times. A clone one base away is much larger, so this may be a read error. The V call is TRBV10-3, the J call TRBJ2-7; D might be TRBD1 (5 bases). The CDR3 is 15 residues long. Trimming took off 6 bases at V and 2 bases at J, with 17 bases between the two ends. Per the germline V gene, CDR1 is ENHRY and CDR2 is SYGVKD. The CDR3 here is CAISPNPQATYEQYF. The CDR3 coding sequence is TGTGCCATCAGCCCAAACCCACAGGCGACCTACGAGCAGTACTTC.

This clonotype was recorded many times. V is TRBV7-3 and J is TRBJ2-1; tentative D call: TRBD2 (5 bases). The CDR3 extends over 15 amino acids. The germline V gene encodes CDR1 SGHTA and CDR2 FQGTGA. Trimming removed 3 bases from V and 0 bases from J, with 9 bases in between. In nucleotides, the CDR3 is TGTGCCAGCAGCTTTGACTACAGCTCCTACAATGAGCAGTTCTTC. This gives the protein CASSFDYSSYNEQFF.

This clonotype was recorded a few times. The chain recombines TRBV9 with TRBJ2-3, with 9 bases fitting TRBD2. The CDR3 spans 15 residues. V was pared by 4 bases and J by 1 base, with 4 bases of the junction left unmatched. Germline-derived CDR1 and CDR2 are SGDLS and YYNGEE. The CDR3 DNA sequence: TGTGCCAGCAGCCCCCGACTAGCGGGCACAGATACGCAGTATTTT. It codes for CASSPRLAGTDTQYF.

This clonotype was found many times. V gene TRBV3-1 combines with J gene TRBJ2-3; D may be TRBD1 (6 bases). The germline V gene encodes CDR1 LGHDT and CDR2 YNNKEL (reference sequence). The V end was cut by 2 bases, the J end by 1 base, with 13 bases between. The CDR3 contains 16 residues. The CDR3 DNA is TGTGCCAGCAGCCAATCGGGCAGGGGAGGCACAGATACGCAGTATTTT. Its protein is CASSQSGRGGTDTQYF.

At least ten counts were recorded for this clonotype. The chain employs TRBV4-2 and TRBJ1-3; D unclear. The CDR3 spans 16 residues. V lost 3 bases to trimming and J lost 0 bases, with 12 bases between them. The V gene's germline CDR1 is LGHNA and CDR2 YNFKEQ. CDR3 coding DNA: TGTGCCAGCAGCCAGGAAGGGATTAACTCTGGAAACACCATATATTTT. Its translation is CASSQEGINSGNTIYF.

The sample holds a few counts of this clonotype. This chain links TRBV6-1 with TRBJ1-1; D gene ambiguous. Germline assignment: CDR1 MNHNS and CDR2 SASEGT. The CDR3 has 14 amino acids. Trimming removed 2 bases at V and 1 base at J, with 8 bases between. The CDR3 DNA reads as TGTGCCAGCAGTGAACGGGCGGGGAACACTGAAGCTTTCTTT. Protein: CASSERAGNTEAFF.

This clonotype appeared many times. The J gene is TRBJ2-5, the V gene TRBV29-1; maybe TRBD1 (6 bases). CDR3 length equals 15 residues. Looked up from germline, CDR1 is SQVTM and CDR2 is ANQGSEA. The ends were cut back, 0 bases at V and 3 bases at J, with 14 bases in the middle. CDR3 sequence: CSVEDQWTAKETQYF. The DNA of the CDR3 is TGCAGCGTTGAAGATCAATGGACAGCGAAAGAGACCCAGTACTTC.

The V and J genes are TRBV4-3 and TRBJ2-3, with TRBD2 matching over 10 bases. Per the germline V gene, CDR1 is LGHNA and CDR2 is YSLEER. The CDR3 covers 19 residues. V lost 0 bases and J lost 6; bases outside the gene matches: 15. CDR3 coding DNA: TGCGCCAGCAGCCAAGATTATAAGGGGGCTAGCGGGAGTGCGGATACGCAGTATTTT. It translates to CASSQDYKGASGSADTQYF.

This clonotype was picked up many times. The rearrangement links TRBV7-2 to TRBJ2-7, with 11 bases fitting TRBD2. The CDR3 is 15 amino acids. The ends lost 1 base at V and 10 bases at J; junction bases unmatched: 9. The germline V gene encodes CDR1 SGHTA and CDR2 FQGNSA. The CDR3 bases are TGTGCCAGCAGCTTAGTAACTAGCGGGAGCCGAGAACAGTACTTC. It codes for CASSLVTSGSREQYF.

This clonotype was seen many times. The rearrangement joins TRBV9 to TRBJ2-7, with TRBD1 matching over 7 bases. Germline CDR1 and CDR2: SGDLS and YYNGEE. The CDR3 is 14 amino acids. V shed 0 bases, J shed 3 bases, and the junction held 3 bases outside the gene matches. CDR3 coding DNA: TGTGCCAGCAGCGTAGGCTCAGGGGGCTACGAGCAGTACTTC. This gives the protein CASSVGSGGYEQYF. The full variable domain, completed using reference TRBV9 and TRBJ2-7, is DSGVTQTPKHLITATGQRVTLRCSPRSGDLSVYWYQQSLDQGLQFLIQYYNGEERAKGNILERFSAQQFPDLHSELNLSSLELGDSALYFCASSVGSGGYEQYFGPGTRLTVT.

The chain links TRBV28 to TRBJ2-3, with D possibly TRBD1 on 6 matching bases. The CDR3 has 15 residues. Germline V gene sequence: CDR1 MDHEN, CDR2 SYDVKM. The V gene lost 5 bases and the J gene lost 4 bases, with 16 bases spanning the gap. The CDR3, as DNA: TGTGCCAGCAGTGACCCACCCGGGACACCAGATACGCAGTATTTT. It is translated as CASSDPPGTPDTQYF.

This clonotype was detected ten times or more. The J gene is TRBJ1-1, the V gene TRBV9; weak D call: TRBD1 (5 bases). The CDR3 spans 15 residues. The germline V gene encodes CDR1 SGDLS and CDR2 YYNGEE. Trimming shortened V by 3 bases and J by 4 bases, and 16 bases separated the two germline ends. This CDR3 reads CASSGRPKGSTEAFF. The DNA of the CDR3 is TGTGCCAGCAGCGGCCGACCGAAGGGGAGCACTGAAGCTTTCTTT.

This clonotype occurred many times. The chain recombines TRBV6-5 with TRBJ2-7, with D possibly matching TRBD1 (5 bases). V lost 0 bases and J lost 0, with 12 bases in between. Germline assignment: CDR1 MNHEY and CDR2 SVGAGI. The CDR3 loop spans 16 amino acids. The CDR3 nucleotides read TGTGCCAGCAGTTACTCGAGGACAAGGAGCTCCTACGAGCAGTACTTC. It encodes CASSYSRTRSSYEQYF.